The present entry profiles one T cell receptor (beta chain) with its context. The entry originates in a study of T cell responses to AZD1222 COVID-19 vaccine. Using immunoSEQ multiplex PCR, the repertoire was profiled, and TCRdb retains in-frame clones only, with some absent. The sample consists of 180,000 or so clones, around 89% of them appearing once. V trimming: 8 bases; J trimming: 9 bases; junction bases outside the gene matches: 7. The CDR3 extends over 13 amino acids. Germline CDR1 MNHEY, CDR2 SMNVEV (reference sequence). This receptor was obtained from an adult who received the MenACWY meningococcal vaccine as a control. The V gene is TRBV27, the J gene TRBJ1-6, with 7 bases identical to TRBD1. The source was peripheral blood, collected 28 days after the second dose of the MenACWY control vaccine. The CDR3 nucleotides are TGTGCCAGCCGACAGGGCCGGGGTTCACCCCTCCACTTT. Its translation is CASRQGRGSPLHF.